A selection of T cell receptor beta chains follows, all from one sample in a study of cytomegalovirus exposure and HLA in healthy donors. The repertoire was sequenced with immunoSEQ multiplex PCR; TCRdb's copy has only in-frame clones and lacks some. The table has around 150,000 clones, approximately 81% seen once; the top ten hold about 2%. Input material: PBMCs. The receptors derive from a man younger than 30 in good health and CMV-seropositive. CDR3s leave out the opening cysteine and the closing phenylalanine or tryptophan. Rows give clone size only sometimes, using once, few, many, or a class for an expanded clone.

cdr3_aa clone_size j_call v_call
ASSSDPLRSTGELF NA TRBJ2-2 TRBV7-6
ASSQQAGLAGGRETQY NA TRBJ2-5 TRBV14
ASSPNGGQGYNSPLH NA TRBJ1-6 TRBV5-6
ATSRQGPNYGYT NA TRBJ1-2 TRBV15
ASSLFSAREETQY NA TRBJ2-5 TRBV11-2
ASSLEAGETQY NA TRBJ2-5 TRBV5-6
ASSLLTGLSSYNSPLH NA TRBJ1-6 TRBV5-6
ASSSGLLTGELF few TRBJ2-2 TRBV28
ASSDSENNEQF NA TRBJ2-1 TRBV6-4
ASSGGANYGYT NA TRBJ1-2 TRBV7-8
ASIGRGSYNSPLH NA TRBJ1-6 TRBV10-1
AWSSRDSLNTEAF NA TRBJ1-1 TRBV30
ASTQAGGERDTQY few TRBJ2-3 TRBV2
ASSSGGTNTEAF NA TRBJ1-1 TRBV6-5
ASSPRGLLAKNIQY NA TRBJ2-4 TRBV7-2
ASSEEIGLNQPQH NA TRBJ1-5 TRBV7-6
ASFPGTSEVGEQY few TRBJ2-7 TRBV2
ASSQDLTVTGTEAF NA TRBJ1-1 TRBV4-3
ASSARQGRGEKLF NA TRBJ1-4 TRBV5-6
AWRAPGAGYGYT NA TRBJ1-2 TRBV30